Below are 16 T cell receptor beta chains sequenced from a single sample in a study of Ad26.COV2.S vaccination and SARS-CoV-2 variants. Regarding treatment: some 19 received Ad26.COV2.S at low or high dose, single or two shots; roughly five received placebo; per-sample allocation not given. At day 63 after the first vaccine or placebo injection, samples were drawn. Here immunoSEQ multiplex PCR was the method, and the copy in TCRdb shows in-frame clones only, minus some. The table includes about 350,000 clones, about 89% detected once. The input for sequencing was peripheral blood, taken in a trial of Ad26.COV2.S vaccine versus placebo. The receptor source for this set is a person aged 18-60 years who received the Ad26.COV2.S COVID-19 vaccine or a placebo.

The chain employs TRBV18 and TRBJ2-7; possible D gene TRBD1, 5 bases. Germline V gene sequence: CDR1 KGHSH, CDR2 LQKENI. This CDR3 has 14 amino acids. The V end was cut by 2 bases, the J end by 2 bases, with 10 bases between. The CDR3 region has the DNA TGTGCCAGCTCACCAGGGGCAGCCGCCTACGAGCAGTACTTC. It translates to CASSPGAAAYEQYF.

The V call is TRBV28, the J call TRBJ2-5; D perhaps matches TRBD1 (6 bases). Trimming pared 3 bases from V and 1 base from J, leaving 9 bases between. CDR3 length equals 14 residues. The germline V gene encodes CDR1 MDHEN and CDR2 SYDVKM. The CDR3 here is CASSLLQGQETQYF. DNA of the CDR3: TGTGCCAGCAGTTTGTTACAGGGCCAAGAGACCCAGTACTTC.

This chain joins TRBV5-5 and TRBJ2-5; D is perhaps TRBD1 or TRBD2 (6 bases each). CDR3 length: 18 amino acids. V was shortened by 0 bases and J by 5 bases, with 23 bases between the two germline ends. The germline CDR1 and CDR2 sequences are SGHKS and YYEKEE (reference sequence). The CDR3 here is CASSLEGRGPRTTETQYF. DNA for the CDR3: TGTGCCAGCAGCTTGGAGGGTCGGGGGCCCAGGACTACGGAGACCCAGTACTTC.

The chain is built from TRBV27 and TRBJ1-6; 8 nucleotides agree with TRBD1. J lost 9 bases, V lost 2 bases, and 3 bases had no gene match. Germline-derived CDR1 and CDR2 are MNHEY and SMNVEV (reference sequence). The CDR3 sequence is 14 residues long. In DNA, the CDR3 is TGTGCCAGCAGTTTAGGCGGACAGGGTTCACCCCTCCACTTT. Residues: CASSLGGQGSPLHF.

This chain connects TRBV24-1 to TRBJ1-2, with 11 nucleotides matching TRBD1. The CDR3 length is 16 residues. With 2 bases clipped from V and 4 bases from J, the junction kept 5 bases outside the gene matches. CDR1 is KGHDR, CDR2 SFDVKD, per germline. The CDR3 sequence: CATSDSGTGGLYGYTF. CDR3 coding DNA: TGTGCCACCAGTGATTCCGGGACAGGGGGACTCTATGGCTACACCTTC.

The rearrangement uses TRBV18 and TRBJ2-7, with 9 positions matching TRBD1. CDR3 length: 15 amino acids. CDR1 is KGHSH, CDR2 LQKENI, per germline. V dropped 5 bases and J dropped 3; count of bases not matched to a gene: 8. DNA of the CDR3: TGTGCCAGCTCAATCCAGACAGGGGGAAACTACGAGCAGTACTTC. This codes for CASSIQTGGNYEQYF.

The chain combines TRBV6-1 with TRBJ2-1, with D perhaps given as TRBD1 or TRBD2 (5 bases each). V shed 2 bases and J shed 0 bases, with 11 bases lying between them. The length of the CDR3 is 16 residues. Germline V lookup: CDR1 MNHNS, CDR2 SASEGT. This CDR3 is CASSERSGSSYNEQFF. The DNA for the CDR3 is TGTGCCAGCAGTGAACGTTCAGGGAGCTCCTACAATGAGCAGTTCTTC.

This clone occurred a few times. This sequence joins TRBV9 and TRBJ1-1; a possible D gene is TRBD1 (5 bases). The germline V gene has CDR1 SGDLS and CDR2 YYNGEE. Trimming left V 4 bases short and J 7 bases short, with 14 bases between. The CDR3 sequence is 13 residues long. The CDR3 DNA follows: TGTGCCAGCAGCCCTGTCGGGGACGGTGAAGCTTTCTTT. Protein sequence: CASSPVGDGEAFF.

In this sample, this clone turned up many times. V gene TRBV28 combines with J gene TRBJ1-1; a weak D match, TRBD1 (6 bases). The V and J ends lost 1 base and 6 bases respectively, with 9 bases between them. The CDR3 has 13 amino acids. Germline V gene sequence: CDR1 MDHEN, CDR2 SYDVKM. CDR3 coding DNA: TGTGCCAGCAGTTTATCGGGGGGCGCTGAAGCTTTCTTT. This codes for CASSLSGGAEAFF.

This clone was seen only once. A junction boundary mismatches the germline segment, possibly from a read error. This sequence joins TRBV28 and TRBJ1-2; no firm D call. The CDR3 runs to 14 residues. Looked up from germline, CDR1 is MDHEN and CDR2 is SYDVKM. This CDR3 reads CASRVTSRRDGHTF. DNA of the CDR3: TGTGCCAGCAGGGTGACTTCGAGACGTGATGGCCACACCTTC.

The chain uses TRBV30 and TRBJ2-3; no firm D call. The CDR3 spans 14 residues. In germline, CDR1 is GTSNPN, CDR2 SVGIG (reference sequence). Trimming removed 0 bases from V and 8 bases from J, with 15 bases in between. The CDR3 nucleotides read TGTGCCTGGAGTGTAAAGGCCCCCCCGGGTACGCAGTATTTT. It is translated as CAWSVKAPPGTQYF.

This chain connects TRBV7-2 to TRBJ2-7; D uncertain. The CDR3 sequence is 13 residues long. Germline lookup yields CDR1 SGHTA and CDR2 FQGNSA. V lost 0 bases and J lost 0, with 3 bases in between. CDR3: CASSLASSYEQYF. The CDR3 nucleotides are TGTGCCAGCAGCTTAGCCAGCTCCTACGAGCAGTACTTC.

This chain uses TRBV4-1 with TRBJ2-1; TRBD1 matches at 8 bases. The V gene end was trimmed by 0 bases and the J gene end by 8 bases; junction bases not matched to a gene: 12. The germline V gene has CDR1 MGHRA and CDR2 YSYEKL. This CDR3 spans 17 amino acids. The CDR3 DNA sequence: TGCGCCAGCAGCCAAGATTGGGGGCCAGGGGGCCGGGATGAGCAGTTCTTC. Translated: CASSQDWGPGGRDEQFF.

V and J are TRBV5-1 and TRBJ2-2; maybe TRBD1 (6 bases). V gave up 1 base and J gave up 6 bases, with 10 bases separating them. The CDR3 sequence is 14 residues long. Germline V gives CDR1 SGHRS, CDR2 YFSETQ. The CDR3: CASSLQGGAGELFF. The CDR3 region has the DNA TGCGCCAGCAGCTTGCAAGGGGGTGCCGGGGAGCTGTTTTTT.

In this sample, this clone turned up once. V and J are TRBV7-8 and TRBJ2-1, with D perhaps given as TRBD1 or TRBD2 (6 bases each). The germline V and J ends were trimmed by 0 bases and 6 bases, with 21 bases remaining between them. The length of the CDR3 is 18 residues. Germline lookup yields CDR1 SGHVS and CDR2 FQNEAQ. The CDR3 DNA reads TGTGCCAGCAGCTTAGCGAAAGGGAACAGAGGGGGGCTCAATGAGCAGTTCTTC. Translating gives CASSLAKGNRGGLNEQFF.

The chain employs TRBV10-1 and TRBJ2-2, with TRBD1 identical over 7 bases. The CDR3 is 15 residues long. The germline V gene has CDR1 WNHNN and CDR2 SYGVQD (reference sequence). After removal of 3 bases from V and 5 bases from J, the junction contained 6 bases not matched to a gene. The CDR3 is CASSETGADTGELFF. CDR3 bases: TGCGCCAGCAGTGAAACAGGGGCGGATACCGGGGAGCTGTTTTTT.